This T cell receptor (beta chain) stems from a study of CD8 T cells in Susac syndrome (dated by TCRdb to the late 2010s). Notes on the research overall: Of the Susac syndrome patients who were sequenced, roughly 8 were in clinical remission while more than five had clinically active disease. The study used repertoire sequencing to test whether antigen drove CD8+ T cell activation and differentiation in Susac syndrome. At the time of blood withdrawal, Susac syndrome patients were either therapy-naive, taking corticosteroids (with some also receiving IVIg), or on IVIg alone.

Regarding this clonotype: Its cognate antigen has yet to be identified. No per-base quality is available; no much larger clone lies one base away.

High-throughput TCR beta sequencing profiled peripheral blood CD8+ and CD4+ T cells from healthy donors, Susac syndrome patients and multiple sclerosis patients. The Susac syndrome patients fulfilled recently defined diagnostic criteria for definite or probable disease. Bulk CD8+ and CD4+ T cells were purified by magnetic negative isolation, whereas CD8+ TEMRA cells were enriched by FACS. Blood was collected in EDTA tubes and processed within 24 hours, with PBMCs isolated through density gradient centrifugation. PBMCs intended for TCR sequencing were frozen in liquid nitrogen and were later thawed in a 37 degrees C water bath. Purity of sorted or isolated CD4+, CD8+ and CD8+ TEMRA cells was at least 90%. The study at large found these results: The number of individuals in the TCR sequencing and HLA analysis was acknowledged as relatively small. The CD4+ T cell repertoire of patients with Susac syndrome showed no detectable clonal expansion.

The CDR3 spans 14 residues, from the cysteine through the phenylalanine. Only the CDR3 part of the read is kept: 42 bases, read in frame from the first base. V lost 4 bases and J lost 1 base; the stretch between them is 10 bases long. The germline V gene supplies CDR1 SGHDN and CDR2 FVKESK. RNA was extracted with the RNeasy kit and 0.5 to 1 ug was reverse transcribed using random hexamers. The immunoSEQ multiplex PCR assay, covering 54 Vbeta and 13 Jbeta segments, was used to amplify TCR beta CDR3 regions. Bias from PCR amplification was corrected by using a synthetic template baseline for primer optimization and for computational correction. In the original analysis: Only productive sequences were kept, with reads annotated to V, D and J genes according to IMGT and analyzed in immunoSEQ Analyzer. Clonality was calculated as one minus the Shannon entropy normalized by log2 of the number of productive unique sequences. For each patient and control, public and private clones were evaluated within the 100 most prevalent clones. Clones were defined as Susac-specific when absent from the healthy and MS cohorts, from some 1,100 published viral clones and from other ImmuneACCESS disease sequences. TCRdb passed the public sequencing reads through fastp at Q25 and MiXCR, retaining productive beta sequences. Rows are combined by CDR3 protein, so each entry shows the most common genes and DNA. TCRdb, not the authors, supplied the V and J calls. This sample is represented by about 77,000 distinct CDR3 sequences; about 93% of them were singletons. The biggest ten clones account for about 0.54% of the sample.

The receptor comes from a human donor with Susac syndrome. The sequencing sample was made of CD4+ T cells from PBMCs. This sequence uses TRBV14 and TRBJ1-1, with the identity of the D gene unclear. The DNA sequence is as follows: TGTGCCAGCAGCCGCAACGAAGGGAACACTGAAGCTTTCTTT. Its coded protein is CASSRNEGNTEAFF.